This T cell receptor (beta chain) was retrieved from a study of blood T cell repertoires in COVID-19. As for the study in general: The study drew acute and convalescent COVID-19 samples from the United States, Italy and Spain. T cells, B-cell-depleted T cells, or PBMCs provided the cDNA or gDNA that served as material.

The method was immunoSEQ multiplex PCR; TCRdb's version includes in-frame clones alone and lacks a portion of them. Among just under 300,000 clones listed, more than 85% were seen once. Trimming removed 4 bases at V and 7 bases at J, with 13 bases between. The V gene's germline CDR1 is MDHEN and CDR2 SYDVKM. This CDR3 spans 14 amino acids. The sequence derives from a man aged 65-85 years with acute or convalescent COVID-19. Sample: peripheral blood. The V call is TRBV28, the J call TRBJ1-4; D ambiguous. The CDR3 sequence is CASSSPPGIEKLFF. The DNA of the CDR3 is TGTGCCAGCAGTTCTCCCCCGGGGATTGAAAAACTGTTTTTT.